These T cell receptor beta chains were read from a single sample in a study of blood T cell repertoires in COVID-19. Sequenced by immunoSEQ multiplex PCR; TCRdb stores in-frame clones only, minus some. The sample holds approximately 24,000 clones, 80% to 90% seen once. Material: peripheral blood. These TCRs come from a man aged 65 to 85 with acute or convalescent COVID-19. Both conserved end residues are part of each CDR3. D genes are given only for firm matches.

CATRGARANTEAFF | . | TRBV15
CSVRGRADTQYF | TRBD1 | TRBV29-1
CASSDTFKNTEAFF | . | TRBV19
CASSLIPGQGRGTEAFF | TRBD1 | TRBV5-5
CASSYPGQGYEQYF | TRBD1 | TRBV6-6
CASSGTGAQPQHF | TRBD1 | TRBV19
CASSLRDRVPEAFF | TRBD1 | TRBV5-6
CASSLWGRGMNTEAFF | . | TRBV27
CASSIVAGNQPQHF | . | TRBV19
CASRKTGGGEQYF | TRBD1 | TRBV25-1
CSVSLGGAQPQHF | . | TRBV29-1
CSVTRGRGDEQYF | . | TRBV29-1
CASSVEVSADRAFF | . | TRBV9
CASSLGGAGINYGYTF | . | TRBV5-6